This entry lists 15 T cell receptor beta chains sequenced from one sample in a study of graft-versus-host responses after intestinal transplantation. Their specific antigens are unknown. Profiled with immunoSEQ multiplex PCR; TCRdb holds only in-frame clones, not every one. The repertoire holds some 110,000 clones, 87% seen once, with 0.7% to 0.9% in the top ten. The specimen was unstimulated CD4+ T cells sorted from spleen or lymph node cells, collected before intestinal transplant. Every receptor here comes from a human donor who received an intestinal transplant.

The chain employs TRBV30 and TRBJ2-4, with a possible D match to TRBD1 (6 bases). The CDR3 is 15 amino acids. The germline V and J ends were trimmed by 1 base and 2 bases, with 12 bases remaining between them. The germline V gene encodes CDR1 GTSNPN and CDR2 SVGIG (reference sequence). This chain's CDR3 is CAWSGTEGSKNIQYF. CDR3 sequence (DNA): TGTGCCTGGAGTGGGACAGAGGGGTCCAAAAACATTCAGTACTTC.

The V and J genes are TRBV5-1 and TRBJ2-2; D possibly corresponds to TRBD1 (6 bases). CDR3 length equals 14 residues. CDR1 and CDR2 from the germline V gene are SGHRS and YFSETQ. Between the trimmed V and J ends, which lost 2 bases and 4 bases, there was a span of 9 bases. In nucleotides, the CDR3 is TGCGCCAGCAGCTTCACAGGGTTCACCGGGGAGCTGTTTTTT. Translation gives CASSFTGFTGELFF.

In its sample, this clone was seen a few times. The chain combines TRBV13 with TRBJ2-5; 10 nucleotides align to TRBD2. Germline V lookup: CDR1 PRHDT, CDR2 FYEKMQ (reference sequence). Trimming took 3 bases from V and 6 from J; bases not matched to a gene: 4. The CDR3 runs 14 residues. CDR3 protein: CASSLASGGQTQYF. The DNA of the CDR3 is TGTGCCAGCAGCTTGGCTAGCGGGGGACAGACCCAGTACTTC.

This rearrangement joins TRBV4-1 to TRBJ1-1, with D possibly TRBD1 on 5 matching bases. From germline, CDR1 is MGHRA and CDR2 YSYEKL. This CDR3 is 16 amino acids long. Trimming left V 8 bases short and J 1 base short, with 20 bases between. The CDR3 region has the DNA TGCGCCAGCGCAGAGGGAACCGGGACGACGAACACTGAAGCTTTCTTT. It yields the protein CASAEGTGTTNTEAFF.

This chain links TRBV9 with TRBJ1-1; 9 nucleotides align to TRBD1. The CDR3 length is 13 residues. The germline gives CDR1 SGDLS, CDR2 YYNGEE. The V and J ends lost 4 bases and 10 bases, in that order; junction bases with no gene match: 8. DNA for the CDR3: TGTGCCAGCAGCCATACAGGGGGCCCCGGAGCTTTCTTT. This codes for CASSHTGGPGAFF. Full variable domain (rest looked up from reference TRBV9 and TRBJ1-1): DSGVTQTPKHLITATGQRVTLRCSPRSGDLSVYWYQQSLDQGLQFLIQYYNGEERAKGNILERFSAQQFPDLHSELNLSSLELGDSALYFCASSHTGGPGAFFGQGTRLTVV.

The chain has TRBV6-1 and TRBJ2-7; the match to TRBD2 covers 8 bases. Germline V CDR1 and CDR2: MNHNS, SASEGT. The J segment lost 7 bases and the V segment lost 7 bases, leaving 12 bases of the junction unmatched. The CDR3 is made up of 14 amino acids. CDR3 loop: CASTLGTRPGEQYF. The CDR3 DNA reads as TGTGCCAGCACCCTAGGGACTAGACCGGGGGAGCAGTACTTC.

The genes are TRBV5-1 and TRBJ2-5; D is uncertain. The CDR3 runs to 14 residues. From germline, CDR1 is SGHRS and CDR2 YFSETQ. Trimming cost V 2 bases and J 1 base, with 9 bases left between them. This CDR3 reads CASSFVWGQETQYF. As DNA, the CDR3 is TGCGCCAGCAGCTTCGTGTGGGGCCAAGAGACCCAGTACTTC.

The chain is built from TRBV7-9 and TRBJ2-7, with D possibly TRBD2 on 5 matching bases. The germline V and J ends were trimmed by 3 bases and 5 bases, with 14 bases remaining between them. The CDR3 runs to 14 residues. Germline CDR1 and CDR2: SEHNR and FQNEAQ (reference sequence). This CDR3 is CASSLDSIADEQYF. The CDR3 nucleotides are TGTGCCAGCAGCTTGGACTCAATTGCGGACGAGCAGTACTTC.

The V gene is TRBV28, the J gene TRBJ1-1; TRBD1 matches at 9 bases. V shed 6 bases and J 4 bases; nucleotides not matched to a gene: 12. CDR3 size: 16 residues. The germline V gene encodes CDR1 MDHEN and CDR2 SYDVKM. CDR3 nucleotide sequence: TGTGCCAGCAGAAGACTTCCGGGACAGGGAGGCACTGAAGCTTTCTTT. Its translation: CASRRLPGQGGTEAFF.

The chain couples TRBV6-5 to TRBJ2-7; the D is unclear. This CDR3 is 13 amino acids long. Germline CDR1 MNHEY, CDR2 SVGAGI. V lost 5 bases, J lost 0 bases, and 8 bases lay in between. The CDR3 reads CASSEIFSYEQYF. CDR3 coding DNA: TGTGCCAGCAGTGAAATTTTCTCCTACGAGCAGTACTTC.

The CDR3 DNA is TGTGCCAGCAGTTTATACCCGGGGTTCGGGTATTCACCCCTCCACTTT. Encoded protein: CASSLYPGFGYSPLHF. This chain connects TRBV28 to TRBJ1-6, with D hard to call. The CDR3 is made up of 16 amino acids. V was shortened by 1 base and J by 8 bases, with 15 bases between the two germline ends. Germline CDR1 MDHEN, CDR2 SYDVKM.

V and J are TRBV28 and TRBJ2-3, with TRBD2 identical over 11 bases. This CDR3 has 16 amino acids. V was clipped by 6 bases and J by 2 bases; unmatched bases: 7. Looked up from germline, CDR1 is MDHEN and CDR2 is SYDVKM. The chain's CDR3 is CASRAGLADYTDTQYF. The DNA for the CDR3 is TGTGCCAGCAGGGCGGGACTAGCGGATTACACAGATACGCAGTATTTT.

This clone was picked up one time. Here the CDR3 DNA reads TGTGCCAGCAGCTTGGAGGGCGGGGGAGAGACCCAGTACTTC. This codes for CASSLEGGGETQYF. The rearrangement joins TRBV5-5 to TRBJ2-5, with TRBD2 matching over 7 bases. V lost 0 bases to trimming and J lost 4 bases; unmatched junction nucleotides: 3. From germline, CDR1 is SGHKS and CDR2 YYEKEE (reference sequence). The CDR3 sequence is 14 residues long.

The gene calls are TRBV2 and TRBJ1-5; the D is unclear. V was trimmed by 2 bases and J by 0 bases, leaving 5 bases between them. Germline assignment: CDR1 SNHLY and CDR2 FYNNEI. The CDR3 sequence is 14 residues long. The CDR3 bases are TGTGCCAGCAGTGAACTCCTTAGCAATCAGCCCCAGCATTTT. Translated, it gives CASSELLSNQPQHF.

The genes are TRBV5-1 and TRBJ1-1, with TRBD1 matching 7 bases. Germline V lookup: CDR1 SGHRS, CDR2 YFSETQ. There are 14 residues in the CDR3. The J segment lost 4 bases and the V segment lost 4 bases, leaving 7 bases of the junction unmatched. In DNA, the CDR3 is TGCGCCAGCAGCACCGAGACAGGGACCACTGAAGCTTTCTTT. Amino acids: CASSTETGTTEAFF.